The T cell receptor (beta chain) described here comes from a study of molecular identifiers for immune sequencing clone quantification. Study at large: Naive CD8 RNA (around 20,000 or 100,000 cells) was divided into five aliquots, with four sequenced. Study-wide points: Reports indicate spiked Jurkat TCR RNA from one cell could be found among around 970,000 naive cells. Clones of above 20 RNA copies carried over 99% of effector molecules; in naive cells they carried under 1%.

In TCRdb, the PCR reads were re-called with MiXCR into one record per CDR3 protein. The sample includes under 650,000 distinct CDR3 sequences, roughly 21% seen only once; the top ten take under 0.95%. The CDR3 totals 14 residues. V lost 4 bases, J lost 5 bases, and 11 bases lay in between. Germline V CDR1 and CDR2: SEHNR, FQNEAQ (reference sequence). This clonotype was counted at least ten times. The antigen remains undetermined. This sequence was found in a human donor in good health. Some libraries in this study had Jurkat cell RNA spiked in. Sample: naive CD8+ T cells from blood, with Jurkat cell RNA spiked in. Noted subset: FACS-sorted CD8+CD4-CCR7+CD45RA+ naive T cells. The gene calls are TRBV7-9 and TRBJ2-2, with D possibly matching TRBD1 (6 bases). The CDR3 sequence is CASSSGTLTGELFF. The CDR3 bases are TGTGCCAGCAGCTCAGGGACACTGACCGGGGAGCTGTTTTTT.